The 32 T cell receptor beta chains presented below share a single source sample, sequenced in a study of blood T cell repertoires in COVID-19. TCRdb's table, derived via immunoSEQ multiplex PCR, lists solely in-frame clones and lacks some. Of roughly 290,000 clones in the sample, approximately 92% were seen once. Sequencing was performed on peripheral blood. The receptors stem from a woman aged 25 to 39 with COVID-19, enrolled during active disease.

The chain joins TRBV28 to TRBJ1-4; D gene ambiguous. Trimming stripped 4 bases from V and 8 bases from J, with 20 bases between. Germline V CDR1 and CDR2: MDHEN, SYDVKM. The CDR3 is made up of 16 amino acids. The DNA for the CDR3 is TGTGCCAGCAGTTCCGAGACACCAAATGGTGGGGAAAAACTGTTTTTT. Protein product: CASSSETPNGGEKLFF. Based on the CDR3 plus reference TRBV28 and TRBJ1-4, the full variable domain is DVKVTQSSRYLVKRTGEKVFLECVQDMDHENMFWYRQDPGLGLRLIYFSYDVKMKEKGDIPEGYSVSREKKERFSLILESASTNQTSMYLCASSSETPNGGEKLFFGSGTQLSVL.

The rearrangement uses TRBV27 and TRBJ2-7; 14 bases are a match to TRBD2. The CDR3 has 15 residues. Germline CDR1 and CDR2: MNHEY and SMNVEV (reference sequence). J gave up 7 bases and V 5 bases, and 7 bases lay outside the gene matches. CDR3 bases: TGTGCCAGCAGTGTGGGGACTAGCGGGAGCAGGGAGCAGTACTTC. Translated: CASSVGTSGSREQYF.

This clone was recorded a few times. The chain recombines TRBV5-4 with TRBJ2-7; the D gene is possibly TRBD2 (6 bases). Trimming stripped 4 bases from V and 0 bases from J, with 14 bases between. CDR1 and CDR2 from the germline V gene are SGHNT and YYREEE (reference sequence). The CDR3 consists of 15 residues. The CDR3 sequence is CASSPEPSASYEQYF. The CDR3 coding sequence is TGTGCCAGCAGCCCGGAGCCTAGCGCCTCCTACGAGCAGTACTTC. The whole variable domain, remainder taken from reference TRBV5-4 and TRBJ2-7, is ETGVTQSPTHLIKTRGQQVTLRCSSQSGHNTVSWYQQALGQGPQFIFQYYREEENGRGNFPPRFSGLQFPNYSSELNVNALELDDSALYLCASSPEPSASYEQYFGPGTRLTVT.

The gene calls are TRBV6-1 and TRBJ2-1, with D perhaps matching TRBD1 (7 bases). Germline V gives CDR1 MNHNS, CDR2 SASEGT. V shed 3 bases and J shed 14 bases, with 17 bases lying between them. CDR3 length equals 13 residues. This chain's CDR3 is CASSELPDRTKFF. In nucleotides, the CDR3 is TGTGCCAGCAGTGAGCTCCCGGACAGGACTAAGTTCTTC.

The rearrangement links TRBV7-3 to TRBJ2-3, with TRBD2 matching over 9 bases. V dropped 4 bases and J dropped 11; count of bases not matched to a gene: 10. The CDR3 consists of 14 residues. Germline V gene sequence: CDR1 SGHTA, CDR2 FQGTGA. The DNA of the CDR3 is TGTGCCAGCAGCTCTGGCGGGGGGGCCCAGAGGCAGTATTTT. Its translation: CASSSGGGAQRQYF.

The rearrangement links TRBV6-5 to TRBJ1-2, with D uncertain. From germline, CDR1 is MNHEY and CDR2 SVGAGI. V was clipped by 2 bases and J by 4 bases, with 11 bases between them. The CDR3 totals 14 residues. The CDR3, as DNA: TGTGCCAGCAGTTACCGGTCTGGAGCCTATGGCTACACCTTC. Protein product: CASSYRSGAYGYTF.

The rearrangement uses TRBV5-1 and TRBJ2-2; perhaps TRBD1 as D (5 bases). Per the germline V gene, CDR1 is SGHRS and CDR2 is YFSETQ. V lost 1 base, J lost 9 bases, and 19 bases lay in between. The CDR3 length is 16 residues. The CDR3 bases are TGCGCCAGCAGCTTGACACCGCAGGGTCTCCACCGGGAGCTGTTTTTT. Its protein product is CASSLTPQGLHRELFF.

Remarks on this clone: Relative to the germline gene, one junction end is altered; a read error may explain this. The CDR3 protein is CASTSGFNSGLPGNF. In DNA form, the CDR3 reads TGTGCCAGCACCTCGGGTTTTAATTCCGGACTGCCGGGGAATTTT. The V gene is TRBV2, the J gene TRBJ1-5; the D is unclear. The CDR3 sequence is 15 residues long. Germline V gene lookup returns CDR1 SNHLY and CDR2 FYNNEI.

This clone was found once. The CDR3 reads CASSPRTGSGYTF. The DNA of the CDR3 is TGTGCCAGCAGTCCAAGGACAGGGAGTGGCTACACCTTC. The genes are TRBV27 and TRBJ1-2; TRBD1 matches at 8 bases. The CDR3 runs to 13 residues. CDR1 MNHEY and CDR2 SMNVEV come from the germline V gene (reference sequence). Unmatched junction bases numbered 6, after V lost 5 bases and J lost 7 bases.

The chain joins TRBV9 to TRBJ1-3; D uncertain. The CDR3 runs 13 residues. Germline values: CDR1 SGDLS, CDR2 YYNGEE. V was clipped by 6 bases and J by 0 bases, with 7 bases between them. CDR3 coding DNA: TGTGCCAGCACCCCTCTCTCTGGAAACACCATATATTTT. As protein: CASTPLSGNTIYF.

This clone has only one observation. This CDR3 is CASSLLEETQYF. In DNA, the CDR3 is TGCGCCAGCAGCTTGTTAGAAGAGACCCAGTACTTC. This chain links TRBV5-1 with TRBJ2-5; D remains ambiguous. Germline V CDR1 and CDR2: SGHRS, YFSETQ. V dropped 1 base and J dropped 3 bases, with 4 bases sitting between them. The CDR3 runs 12 residues.

In this sample, this clone turned up a few times. The genes are TRBV18 and TRBJ2-1; TRBD2 matches 7 bases. Looked up from germline, CDR1 is KGHSH and CDR2 is LQKENI. There are 15 residues in the CDR3. V shed 2 bases and J 8 bases; nucleotides not matched to a gene: 9. CDR3 bases: TGTGCCAGCTCACCAGGACTTGAGCGGGATTATGAGCAGTTCTTC. It codes for CASSPGLERDYEQFF.

The chain couples TRBV21-1 to TRBJ1-2; the table's D call TRBD1 went unverified against the DNA. TRBV21-1 is designated a pseudogene. The CDR3 sequence is 18 residues long. CDR3 amino acids: CASSKVSGWAGQNYGYTF. The DNA for the CDR3 is TGTGCCAGCAGCAAAGTTTCCGGTTGGGCGGGACAGAACTATGGCTACACCTTC.

V gene TRBV19 combines with J gene TRBJ2-1; D may be TRBD2 (6 bases). V was trimmed by 3 bases and J by 2 bases, leaving 11 bases between them. CDR1 is LNHDA and CDR2 is SQIVND in the germline V gene (reference sequence). CDR3 size: 15 residues. The chain's CDR3 is CASSISAGPYNEQFF. The CDR3 DNA reads as TGTGCCAGTAGTATTTCAGCGGGTCCCTACAATGAGCAGTTCTTC.

Here the CDR3 DNA reads TGCGCCAGCAGCCAAGATGGCAGGGTAAGCGGCTACACCTTC. Protein sequence: CASSQDGRVSGYTF. The chain carries TRBV4-1 and TRBJ1-2, with TRBD1 as a possible D gene (5 bases). The CDR3 sequence is 14 residues long. V gave up 0 bases and J gave up 8 bases, with 13 bases separating them. CDR1 MGHRA and CDR2 YSYEKL come from the germline V gene.

The rearrangement links TRBV7-9 to TRBJ2-7, with a tentative D call TRBD1 (6 bases). The length of the CDR3 is 13 residues. The germline CDR1 and CDR2 sequences are SEHNR and FQNEAQ (reference sequence). V was pared by 11 bases and J by 1 base, with 15 bases between. CDR3 residues: CASGGQLSYEQYF. The DNA of the CDR3 is TGTGCCTCCGGCGGACAGCTATCCTACGAGCAGTACTTC.

This chain connects TRBV19 to TRBJ2-3; 7 nucleotides line up with TRBD1. The trim removed 7 bases at V and 5 bases at J, leaving 3 bases unmatched. Germline V gene lookup returns CDR1 LNHDA and CDR2 SQIVND (reference sequence). The CDR3 totals 12 residues. The CDR3 nucleotides read TGTGCCAGTAAATCAGGGGGAGATACGCAGTATTTT. Protein: CASKSGGDTQYF.

The rearrangement joins TRBV5-1 to TRBJ1-2; no reliable D call. Trimming removed 0 bases at V and 2 bases at J, with 11 bases between. Germline lookup yields CDR1 SGHRS and CDR2 YFSETQ. CDR3 length: 15 amino acids. The CDR3 bases are TGCGCCAGCAGCTTGGAGGCAGGTCAGAACTATGGCTACACCTTC. Its translation: CASSLEAGQNYGYTF.

The genes are TRBV13 and TRBJ2-7; 8 bases are shared with TRBD1. Unmatched junction bases numbered 9, after V lost 5 bases and J lost 6 bases. Germline lookup yields CDR1 PRHDT and CDR2 FYEKMQ (reference sequence). CDR3 size: 14 residues. Here the CDR3 reads CASSPSVTGAEQYF. DNA for the CDR3: TGTGCCAGCAGCCCCTCCGTGACAGGGGCCGAGCAGTACTTC.

The chain combines TRBV10-1 with TRBJ2-1; 8 nucleotides agree with TRBD2. This CDR3 comprises 12 residues. J lost 15 bases, V lost 4 bases, and 8 bases had no gene match. Per germline, CDR1 WNHNN and CDR2 SYGVQD (reference sequence). CDR3 in DNA: TGCGCCAGCAGTGGGGGTAGCGGGATGGTGTTCTTC. Amino acid sequence: CASSGGSGMVFF.

The J gene is TRBJ1-5, the V gene TRBV19; D is unresolved. The germline V gene has CDR1 LNHDA and CDR2 SQIVND (reference sequence). The CDR3 has 14 residues. V gave up 1 base and J gave up 7 bases, with 11 bases separating them. CDR3 loop: CASSIVTVRQPQHF. DNA for the CDR3: TGTGCCAGTAGTATAGTGACCGTGCGGCAGCCCCAGCATTTT.

The rearrangement links TRBV4-3 to TRBJ2-3; D uncertain. Germline values: CDR1 LGHNA, CDR2 YSLEER. Trimming took 1 base from V and 1 from J, leaving 9 bases between them. This CDR3 has 15 amino acids. The CDR3 region is CASSQVAVGTDTQYF. The CDR3 DNA reads TGCGCCAGCAGCCAAGTGGCAGTCGGCACAGATACGCAGTATTTT.

The rearrangement joins TRBV28 to TRBJ2-7, with 11 bases matching TRBD2. This CDR3 spans 13 amino acids. Germline values: CDR1 MDHEN, CDR2 SYDVKM. Trimming at V came to 8 bases and at J to 6 bases, leaving 6 bases not matched to a gene. In nucleotides, the CDR3 is TGTGCCAGCGCACTAGCGGGAGCAAGCGAGCAGTACTTC. Amino acid sequence: CASALAGASEQYF.

The J gene is TRBJ2-7, the V gene TRBV11-2; D is unclear. The CDR3 sequence is 13 residues long. Germline V gives CDR1 SGHAT, CDR2 FQNNGV. Trimming removed 5 bases from V and 5 bases from J, with 13 bases in between. The CDR3 coding sequence is TGTGCCAGCAGCCTAACGATAAACCACGAGCAGTACTTC. Residues: CASSLTINHEQYF.

The chain links TRBV10-3 to TRBJ2-7; D not certain. The germline V gene has CDR1 ENHRY and CDR2 SYGVKD. This CDR3 spans 12 amino acids. V lost 6 bases, J lost 2 bases, and 8 bases lay in between. DNA for the CDR3: TGTGCCATCAGGACTTCCCCCTACGAGCAGTACTTC. Translation: CAIRTSPYEQYF.

The V call is TRBV9, the J call TRBJ2-3, with D maybe TRBD2 (5 bases). The CDR3 has 15 residues. Germline V gene sequence: CDR1 SGDLS, CDR2 YYNGEE. V was pared by 0 bases and J by 4 bases, with 12 bases between. The CDR3 spells CASSVATSSADTQYF. The CDR3 region has the DNA TGTGCCAGCAGCGTAGCTACTAGTTCCGCAGATACGCAGTATTTT. The entire variable domain, with the rest obtained from reference TRBV9 and TRBJ2-3, is as follows: DSGVTQTPKHLITATGQRVTLRCSPRSGDLSVYWYQQSLDQGLQFLIQYYNGEERAKGNILERFSAQQFPDLHSELNLSSLELGDSALYFCASSVATSSADTQYFGPGTRLTVL.

The rearrangement uses TRBV29-1 and TRBJ1-2; 8 positions agree with TRBD1. V trimming: 7 bases; J trimming: 0 bases; junction bases outside the gene matches: 4. Germline loops: CDR1 SQVTM, CDR2 ANQGSEA. This CDR3 spans 13 amino acids. CDR3 region: CSGGQGANYGYTF. For the CDR3, the DNA is TGCAGCGGTGGACAGGGAGCTAACTATGGCTACACCTTC.

This chain connects TRBV2 to TRBJ1-5; 9 nucleotides line up with TRBD1. Germline loops: CDR1 SNHLY, CDR2 FYNNEI. This CDR3 has 15 residues. The V and J ends lost 8 bases and 0 bases, in that order; junction bases with no gene match: 5. Here the CDR3 DNA reads TGTGCCAGCGGATTGACAGGGGGTAGCAATCAGCCCCAGCATTTT. It specifies CASGLTGGSNQPQHF. The full variable domain, its missing parts supplied by reference TRBV2 and TRBJ1-5, is EPEVTQTPSHQVTQMGQEVILRCVPISNHLYFYWYRQILGQKVEFLVSFYNNEISEKSEIFDDQFSVERPDGSNFTLKIRSTKLEDSAMYFCASGLTGGSNQPQHFGDGTRLSIL.

The CDR3 loop is CASSRAGRNEKLFF. The CDR3 DNA reads as TGTGCCAGCTCACGGGCAGGGAGGAATGAAAAACTGTTTTTT. The chain employs TRBV18 and TRBJ1-4, with a tentative D call TRBD1 (5 bases). Trimming stripped 4 bases from V and 5 bases from J, with 11 bases between. The CDR3 length is 14 residues. Per germline, CDR1 KGHSH and CDR2 LQKENI.

The chain uses TRBV5-1 and TRBJ2-1; TRBD2 aligns across 8 bases. Germline V gene sequence: CDR1 SGHRS, CDR2 YFSETQ. After removal of 4 bases from V and 0 bases from J, the junction contained 3 bases not matched to a gene. CDR3 length: 15 amino acids. CDR3 protein: CASSRTSGSYNEQFF. CDR3 nucleotide sequence: TGCGCCAGCAGCCGTACTAGCGGCTCCTACAATGAGCAGTTCTTC.

This chain connects TRBV6-1 to TRBJ1-1; TRBD1 might be the D (5 bases). Trimming left V 2 bases short and J 5 bases short, with 24 bases between. The germline V gene has CDR1 MNHNS and CDR2 SASEGT. The CDR3 is 18 residues long. CDR3 loop: CASSETKAPVRGWTEAFF. Here the CDR3 DNA reads TGTGCCAGCAGTGAAACCAAGGCCCCTGTAAGGGGTTGGACTGAAGCTTTCTTT.

This chain joins TRBV29-1 and TRBJ2-2; TRBD2 is a possible D gene (6 bases). V gave up 3 bases and J gave up 3 bases, with 14 bases separating them. The CDR3 length is 15 residues. Germline V CDR1 and CDR2: SQVTM, ANQGSEA. CDR3 nucleotide sequence: TGCAGCGTTGAGGAGGGCTCGGTGGACACCGGGGAGCTGTTTTTT. Translation: CSVEEGSVDTGELFF.